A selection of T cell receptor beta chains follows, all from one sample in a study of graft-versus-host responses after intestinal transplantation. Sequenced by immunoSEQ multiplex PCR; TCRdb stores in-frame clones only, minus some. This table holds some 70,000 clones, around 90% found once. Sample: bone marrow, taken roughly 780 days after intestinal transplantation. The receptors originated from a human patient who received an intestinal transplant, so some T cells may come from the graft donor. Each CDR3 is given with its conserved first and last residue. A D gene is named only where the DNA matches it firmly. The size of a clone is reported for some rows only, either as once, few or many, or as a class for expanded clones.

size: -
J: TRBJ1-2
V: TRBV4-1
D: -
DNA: TGCGCCAGCAGCCAAGATAGGATGGTATGGGGCTACACCTTC
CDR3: CASSQDRMVWGYTF

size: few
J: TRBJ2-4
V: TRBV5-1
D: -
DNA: TGCGCCAGCAGCTTGGGACAGATTACGCCGGGAAGTGTCTCTCCTCAGTACTTC
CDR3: CASSLGQITPGSVSPQYF

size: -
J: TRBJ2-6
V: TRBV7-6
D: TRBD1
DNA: TGTGCCAGCAGCGTGATACAGGGGGCATCTGGGGCCAACGTCCTGACTTTC
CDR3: CASSVIQGASGANVLTF

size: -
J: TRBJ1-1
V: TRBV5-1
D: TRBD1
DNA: TGCGCCAGCAGCTTGGGCAGGGGGTCGACATTGGACACTGAAGCTTTCTTT
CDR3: CASSLGRGSTLDTEAFF

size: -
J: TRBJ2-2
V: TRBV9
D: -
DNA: TGTGCCAGCAGCCCATCCCCAAACGGGGCGTTCACCGGGGAGCTGTTTTTT
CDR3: CASSPSPNGAFTGELFF

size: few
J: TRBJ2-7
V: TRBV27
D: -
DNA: TGTGCCAGCAGTCAAGGGGTGGAACACGAGCAGTACTTC
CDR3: CASSQGVEHEQYF

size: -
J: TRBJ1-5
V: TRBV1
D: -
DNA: TGCACCAGCAACCTAGTAGACAGGGGCGGCAATCAGCCCCAGCATTTT
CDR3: CTSNLVDRGGNQPQHF

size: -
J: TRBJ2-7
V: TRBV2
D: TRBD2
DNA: TGTGCCAGCAGTGAAGGACTAGCGGGCGAGAGCGAGCAGTACTTC
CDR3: CASSEGLAGESEQYF

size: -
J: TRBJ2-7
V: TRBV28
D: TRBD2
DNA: TGTGCCAGCAGTTCCACACCGGGACTAGCGGGAGGCGCCTCCTACGAGCAGTACTTC
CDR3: CASSSTPGLAGGASYEQYF

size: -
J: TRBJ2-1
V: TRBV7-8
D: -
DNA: TGTGCCAGCAGCTTGGGGGACAATGAGCAGTTCTTC
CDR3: CASSLGDNEQFF

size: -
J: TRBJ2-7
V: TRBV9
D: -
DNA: TGTGCCAGCAGCGATGGGACTCTCGGTCCCTACGAGCAGTACTTC
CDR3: CASSDGTLGPYEQYF

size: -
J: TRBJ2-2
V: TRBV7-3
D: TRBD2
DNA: TGTGCCAGCAGCTCCACTAGCGCTCCGAACACCGGGGAGCTGTTTTTT
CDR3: CASSSTSAPNTGELFF

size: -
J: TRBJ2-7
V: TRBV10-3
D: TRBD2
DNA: TGTGCCATCAGGGGGACTAGCGGGAGCCCAGGCAACGAGCAGTACTTC
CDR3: CAIRGTSGSPGNEQYF

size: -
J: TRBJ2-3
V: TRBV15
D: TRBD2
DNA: TGTGCCACCGGGCCTAGCGGCGGTTTCTCGGCAGATACGCAGTATTTT
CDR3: CATGPSGGFSADTQYF

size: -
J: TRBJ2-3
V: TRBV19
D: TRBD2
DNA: TGTGCCAGTAGTATGTGGCGGGGGGGCACAGATACGCAGTATTTT
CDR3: CASSMWRGGTDTQYF